The 3 T cell receptor beta chains below were found in one sample sequenced in a study of T cell repertoires and HLA-DP antigens. This table comes from immunoSEQ multiplex PCR, and its TCRdb copy is limited to in-frame clones, with some not included. The data contain some 110,000 clones, around 93% of them seen just once; the ten biggest clones take up about 0.25%. No antigen has been identified for these receptors. Material for sequencing was CD4+ T cells from PBMCs. The receptor set was obtained from a young woman in good health and CMV-seronegative.

The chain joins TRBV6-5 to TRBJ1-2; possibly TRBD1 for D (6 bases). Germline V gene sequence: CDR1 MNHEY, CDR2 SVGAGI. The CDR3 has 14 residues. The V gene lost 6 bases and the J gene lost 3 bases, with 14 bases spanning the gap. As DNA, the CDR3 is TGTGCCAGCAGACCCCCCAGGACAGACTATGGCTACACCTTC. It translates to CASRPPRTDYGYTF.

This chain connects TRBV6-1 to TRBJ2-7; weak D call: TRBD1 (5 bases). The germline V and J ends were trimmed by 7 bases and 3 bases, with 19 bases remaining between them. The CDR3 runs to 15 residues. From germline, CDR1 is MNHNS and CDR2 SASEGT. The CDR3 protein is CASTQMYAGIYEQYV. The CDR3 DNA is TGTGCCAGCACCCAAATGTATGCAGGGATCTACGAGCAGTACGTC.

CDR3 bases: TGTGCCAGCAGCTTGAGGCCTTCCTCAGATACGCAGTATTTT. This sequence encodes CASSLRPSSDTQYF. This rearrangement joins TRBV5-5 to TRBJ2-3; D is uncertain. The germline V gene encodes CDR1 SGHKS and CDR2 YYEKEE (reference sequence). This CDR3 comprises 14 residues. The V end was cut by 1 base, the J end by 4 bases, with 10 bases between.